The clone carrying this T cell receptor (beta chain) has a handful of counts. Its specificity is not known. The sample's time point: pre-sensitization, week 0. The treatment here: therapeutic diphenylcyclopropenone sensitization with weekly scalp DPC. Every donor had alopecia and was 18 to 70 years old; all were suitable for DPC. Germline assignment: CDR1 LGHDT and CDR2 YNNKEL (reference sequence). Trimming removed 3 bases from V and 0 bases from J; junction bases left unmatched: 9. This CDR3 contains 18 residues. The data stem from a study of human T cells and chemical hapten exposure. Using its own MiXCR run on the RACE reads, TCRdb lists one record per CDR3 protein. The profile shows roughly 380,000 distinct CDR3 sequences, about 5.1% of them singletons. Study findings and constraints: Having alopecia, donors may respond immunologically unlike healthy people. While controls formed fewer of them, expanded TCRs formed significantly more large CDR3 similarity clusters.

This TCR came from a woman between 50 and 59 years old with alopecia areata. Some clones in this sample may be carry-over from other donors' samples. Sequencing was performed on whole blood, taken in connection with sensitization to the hapten diphenylcyclopropenone (DPC). The chain employs TRBV3-1 and TRBJ2-7; 12 bases map to TRBD2. The CDR3 spells CASSHLTSGGSSSYEQYF. CDR3 coding DNA: TGTGCCAGCAGCCATCTAACTAGCGGGGGGTCGAGCTCCTACGAGCAGTACTTC.